This is a list of T cell receptor beta chains from one sample in a study of T cell repertoires in ileal Crohn's disease. Sequenced by immunoSEQ multiplex PCR; TCRdb stores in-frame clones only, minus some. Among 6,000 to 8,500 clones listed, 80% to 90% were seen once. Sample: ileal tissue. The receptors here all came from an adult with Crohn's disease. Both conserved end residues are part of each CDR3. A D gene is named only where the DNA matches it firmly. Size is omitted from some rows. Given values are once, few, many or a class for expanded clones.

-	TRBV27	TRBJ1-5	TRBD1	CASSTDRESNQPQHF	TGTGCCAGCAGTACGGACAGGGAAAGCAATCAGCCCCAGCATTTT
-	TRBV19	TRBJ1-1	TRBD1	CASSIRTGGSMDTEAFF	TGTGCCAGTAGTATTCGGACAGGGGGTTCAATGGACACTGAAGCTTTCTTT
-	TRBV6-1	TRBJ1-2	-	CASREVLTNCGYTF	TGTGCCAGCAGGGAAGTCCTCACTAACTGTGGCTACACCTTC
-	TRBV18	TRBJ1-4	-	CASSPGEDEKLFF	TGTGCCAGCTCACCAGGGGAGGACGAAAAACTGTTTTTT
-	TRBV10-3	TRBJ1-5	TRBD1	CAISAGTGGSGQPQHF	TGTGCCATCAGTGCCGGGACAGGGGGCTCAGGGCAGCCCCAGCATTTT
-	TRBV10-3	TRBJ1-1	-	CATRGNYDGTEAFF	TGTGCCACCCGAGGAAACTACGACGGCACTGAAGCTTTCTTT
-	TRBV4-1	TRBJ1-5	TRBD1	CASSQVLGTGQVAQHF	TGCGCCAGCAGCCAAGTCCTCGGGACAGGGCAAGTTGCCCAGCATTTT
-	TRBV11-2	TRBJ2-2	-	CASTRGNRNTGELFF	TGTGCCAGCACCCGCGGAAACCGGAACACCGGGGAGCTGTTTTTT
-	TRBV6-6	TRBJ2-7	TRBD2	CASSYPTSGTDEQYF	TGTGCCAGCAGTTACCCCACTAGCGGAACGGACGAGCAGTACTTC
-	TRBV19	TRBJ1-5	TRBD1	CASSIIGTGRNQPQHF	TGTGCCAGTAGTATAATTGGGACAGGGCGCAATCAGCCCCAGCATTTT
-	TRBV11-1	TRBJ1-3	-	CASSSNRGGRGNTIYF	TGTGCCAGCAGCTCTAACCGGGGTGGACGAGGAAACACCATATATTTT
-	TRBV5-4	TRBJ2-1	-	CASSFGGAQRNEQFF	TGTGCCAGCAGCTTCGGGGGAGCCCAGCGTAATGAGCAGTTCTTC
-	TRBV7-9	TRBJ2-1	-	CASSLYGIDNEQFF	TGTGCCAGCAGCTTATACGGGATCGACAATGAGCAGTTCTTC
-	TRBV11-3	TRBJ2-1	-	CASSLGRYYEQFF	TGTGCCAGCAGCTTAGGAAGATACTATGAGCAGTTCTTC
once	TRBV6-5	TRBJ2-5	-	CASSYPGRETQYF	TGTGCCAGCAGTTACCCGGGGAGAGAGACCCAGTACTTC
-	TRBV5-1	TRBJ2-7	TRBD1	CASSGGGQGAYEQYF	TGCGCCAGCAGCGGCGGCGGGCAGGGGGCCTACGAGCAGTACTTC
once	TRBV9	TRBJ2-7	TRBD2	CASSQRDYSSYEQYF	TGTGCCAGCAGCCAGAGGGACTATAGCTCCTACGAGCAGTACTTC
-	TRBV30	TRBJ2-7	TRBD1	CAWSDRDGTYEQYF	TGTGCCTGGAGCGACAGGGACGGAACCTACGAGCAGTACTTC
-	TRBV6-6	TRBJ2-5	TRBD1	CASSPNRQGIETQYF	TGTGCCAGCAGTCCCAATCGACAGGGGATAGAGACCCAGTACTTC
-	TRBV25-1	TRBJ2-7	-	CASSESQTYEQYF	TGTGCCAGCAGTGAATCCCAGACCTACGAGCAGTACTTC
-	TRBV7-9	TRBJ2-1	TRBD2	CASSRSSSGRAFEQFF	TGTGCCAGCAGCCGATCGTCGAGCGGGAGGGCCTTTGAGCAGTTCTTC
-	TRBV7-8	TRBJ2-2	-	CASSGVADYTGELFF	TGTGCCAGCAGCGGGGTAGCGGATTACACCGGGGAGCTGTTTTTT
-	TRBV29-1	TRBJ2-1	TRBD1	CSVRDRDSYNEQFF	TGCAGCGTCCGGGACAGGGACTCCTACAATGAGCAGTTCTTC
-	TRBV25-1	TRBJ1-5	TRBD1	CASSESRDRGLHQPQHF	TGTGCCAGCAGTGAATCCCGAGACAGGGGGCTTCATCAGCCCCAGCATTTT
-	TRBV27	TRBJ2-3	TRBD1	CASGRQGRTDTQYF	TGTGCCAGCGGTCGACAGGGTCGGACAGATACGCAGTATTTT
few	TRBV11-2	TRBJ2-1	TRBD2	CASSSRGLASGSREQFF	TGTGCCAGCAGCTCTAGGGGGTTAGCTAGCGGGAGCAGGGAGCAGTTCTTC
few	TRBV7-9	TRBJ1-4	-	CASSSGSGEKLFF	TGTGCCAGCAGCTCGGGGTCTGGGGAAAAACTGTTTTTT
-	TRBV28	TRBJ1-5	-	CASSLPGNQPQHF	TGTGCCAGCAGTCTCCCAGGGAATCAGCCCCAGCATTTT
-	TRBV6-5	TRBJ2-1	TRBD1	CASRSGGEQFF	TGTGCCAGCAGGTCAGGGGGTGAGCAGTTCTTC
-	TRBV19	TRBJ2-2	-	CASITSNTGELFF	TGTGCCAGTATCACATCGAACACCGGGGAGCTGTTTTTT
-	TRBV25-1	TRBJ1-2	TRBD1	CASSSRDRGYGYTF	TGTGCCAGCAGCAGTCGGGACAGGGGCTATGGCTACACCTTC
-	TRBV7-7	TRBJ1-1	TRBD1	CASSLDRGTEAFF	TGTGCTAGCAGCTTAGACAGGGGCACTGAAGCTTTCTTT
-	TRBV7-2	TRBJ2-3	TRBD2	CASSPSSGRAQYF	TGTGCCAGCAGCCCTTCTAGCGGTCGAGCGCAGTATTTT
-	TRBV10-3	TRBJ2-3	TRBD2	CAIGASGTSTDTQYF	TGTGCCATCGGGGCTAGCGGAACTAGCACAGATACGCAGTATTTT
-	TRBV2	TRBJ1-5	TRBD1	CASSRTGAAQPQHF	TGTGCCAGCAGCAGAACAGGGGCTGCCCAGCCCCAGCATTTT
-	TRBV7-2	TRBJ2-1	TRBD2	CASSLAAGDGYEQFF	TGTGCCAGCAGCTTAGCAGCGGGAGACGGCTATGAGCAGTTCTTC
-	TRBV4-1	TRBJ2-6	TRBD2	CASSQDSRLAGVLGANVLTF	TGCGCCAGCAGCCAAGATAGTCGCCTAGCGGGAGTTCTGGGGGCCAACGTCCTGACTTTC
-	TRBV29-1	TRBJ2-7	-	CSVSGGSYEQYF	TGCAGCGTCTCCGGAGGATCCTACGAGCAGTACTTC
once	TRBV27	TRBJ2-1	-	CASSLGGLSSYNEQFF	TGTGCCAGCAGTTTAGGTGGGCTCAGTTCCTACAATGAGCAGTTCTTC
few	TRBV7-3	TRBJ2-7	TRBD2	CASSLGGLVSEQYF	TGTGCCAGCAGCTTAGGGGGACTAGTAAGCGAGCAGTACTTC
-	TRBV9	TRBJ1-4	-	CASSSQIGTNEKLFF	TGTGCCAGCAGCTCACAGATTGGCACTAATGAAAAACTGTTTTTT
-	TRBV9	TRBJ2-2	-	CASSVSGMGGGELFF	TGTGCCAGCAGCGTTTCCGGGATGGGAGGCGGGGAGCTGTTTTTT
-	TRBV9	TRBJ2-2	TRBD1	CASTRQGANVRELFF	TGTGCCAGCACTCGACAGGGGGCGAACGTCCGGGAGCTGTTTTTT
-	TRBV5-8	TRBJ2-3	-	CASSLPFSDTQYF	TGTGCCAGCAGCCTACCCTTCTCAGATACGCAGTATTTT
-	TRBV2	TRBJ1-2	TRBD1	CASRVDRATYGYTF	TGTGCCAGCAGAGTTGACAGGGCGACCTATGGCTACACCTTC
-	TRBV2	TRBJ1-2	TRBD1	CASRPGTGYGYTF	TGTGCCAGCAGACCCGGGACAGGATATGGCTACACCTTC
-	TRBV5-3	TRBJ2-7	-	CARSLGFGELREQYF	TGTGCCAGAAGCTTGGGATTCGGTGAGCTCCGGGAGCAGTACTTC
-	TRBV9	TRBJ2-2	TRBD2	CASSQAGGANTGELFF	TGTGCCAGCAGCCAAGCGGGAGGGGCGAACACCGGGGAGCTGTTTTTT
-	TRBV11-2	TRBJ2-2	-	CASTSDSTGELFF	TGTGCCAGCACCTCGGACAGCACCGGGGAGCTGTTTTTT
-	TRBV2	TRBJ1-1	-	CASRIEANTEAFF	TGTGCCAGCAGGATTGAAGCGAACACTGAAGCTTTCTTT
-	TRBV27	TRBJ2-1	TRBD2	CASSFGLAGVHEQFF	TGTGCCAGCAGTTTTGGACTAGCGGGAGTGCATGAGCAGTTCTTC
-	TRBV2	TRBJ2-5	-	CASRGGTAIQETQYF	TGTGCCAGCAGAGGAGGGACAGCAATCCAAGAGACCCAGTACTTC
-	TRBV9	TRBJ1-2	-	CASSRTAQGSDYGYTF	TGTGCCAGCAGCCGAACCGCACAGGGAAGCGACTATGGCTACACCTTC
-	TRBV10-3	TRBJ1-2	-	CAISRDTKNYGYTF	TGTGCCATCAGTCGGGACACCAAGAACTATGGCTACACCTTC
-	TRBV15	TRBJ2-3	-	CATSRGIADTQYF	TGTGCCACCAGCAGGGGAATAGCGGATACGCAGTATTTT